These T cell receptor beta chains were read from a single sample in a study of technical replicates of blood from several donors. The method was immunoSEQ multiplex PCR; TCRdb's version includes in-frame clones alone and lacks a portion of them. The sample consists of around 60,000 clones, 90% to 95% of them appearing once. Material for sequencing was PBMCs. These receptors all stem from a human donor in good health. Some clones in this sample may be carry-over from other donors' samples. CDR3s include the opening cysteine and the closing phenylalanine or tryptophan. A D gene is named only where the DNA matches it firmly. The listing skips clone size in some rows; elsewhere it reads once, few, many or a size class.

d_gene: TRBD1; abundance: -; v_gene: TRBV6-5; j_gene: TRBJ1-1; CDR3aa: CASSSNTGGNTEAFF; CDR3nt: TGTGCCAGCAGTTCAAACACAGGGGGTAACACTGAAGCTTTCTTT
d_gene: -; abundance: -; v_gene: TRBV29-1; j_gene: TRBJ2-5; CDR3aa: CSVDQDIWETQYF; CDR3nt: TGCAGCGTTGACCAGGACATATGGGAGACCCAGTACTTC
d_gene: TRBD2; abundance: -; v_gene: TRBV4-3; j_gene: TRBJ2-1; CDR3aa: CASSQVLAGGAHEQFF; CDR3nt: TGCGCCAGCAGCCAAGTTCTAGCGGGAGGGGCTCATGAGCAGTTCTTC
d_gene: TRBD1; abundance: -; v_gene: TRBV12-5; j_gene: TRBJ1-1; CDR3aa: CASGLYGTGGTEAFF; CDR3nt: TGTGCTAGTGGTTTGTATGGGACAGGGGGCACTGAAGCTTTCTTT
d_gene: TRBD2; abundance: -; v_gene: TRBV29-1; j_gene: TRBJ2-5; CDR3aa: CSGSLAPQETQYF; CDR3nt: TGCAGCGGCTCACTAGCGCCACAAGAGACCCAGTACTTC
d_gene: TRBD1; abundance: -; v_gene: TRBV15; j_gene: TRBJ2-5; CDR3aa: CATSRAGTGGRETQYF; CDR3nt: TGTGCCACCAGCAGGGCCGGGACAGGGGGCAGGGAGACCCAGTACTTC
d_gene: TRBD1; abundance: -; v_gene: TRBV5-8; j_gene: TRBJ1-5; CDR3aa: CASSLKQGASQPQHF; CDR3nt: TGTGCCAGCAGCTTGAAACAGGGGGCTAGTCAGCCCCAGCATTTT
d_gene: TRBD1; abundance: -; v_gene: TRBV4-1; j_gene: TRBJ2-5; CDR3aa: CASSLTGGETQYF; CDR3nt: TGCGCCAGCAGCTTGACAGGGGGAGAGACCCAGTACTTC
d_gene: -; abundance: -; v_gene: TRBV7-6; j_gene: TRBJ2-3; CDR3aa: CASSWNSGGTSTDTQYF; CDR3nt: TGTGCCAGCAGCTGGAACTCCGGGGGTACTAGCACAGATACGCAGTATTTT
d_gene: TRBD2; abundance: -; v_gene: TRBV7-2; j_gene: TRBJ2-1; CDR3aa: CASSFRLAGAQQFF; CDR3nt: TGTGCCAGCAGCTTTAGACTAGCGGGGGCCCAGCAGTTCTTC
d_gene: TRBD2; abundance: -; v_gene: TRBV7-2; j_gene: TRBJ2-2; CDR3aa: CASSTRLAGAVGELFF; CDR3nt: TGTGCCAGCAGCACAAGACTAGCGGGAGCCGTCGGGGAGCTGTTTTTT
d_gene: TRBD2; abundance: -; v_gene: TRBV19; j_gene: TRBJ2-1; CDR3aa: CASSIVFSGGGNEQFF; CDR3nt: TGTGCCAGTAGTATAGTGTTTAGCGGGGGAGGGAATGAGCAGTTCTTC
d_gene: -; abundance: once; v_gene: TRBV11-2; j_gene: TRBJ1-1; CDR3aa: CASSLRGSTEAFF; CDR3nt: TGTGCCAGCAGCTTACGGGGAAGCACTGAAGCTTTCTTT
d_gene: TRBD2; abundance: -; v_gene: TRBV30; j_gene: TRBJ2-1; CDR3aa: CAWSVLAGGLDEQFF; CDR3nt: TGTGCCTGGAGTGTACTAGCGGGAGGGTTAGATGAGCAGTTCTTC
d_gene: -; abundance: -; v_gene: TRBV11-1; j_gene: TRBJ2-3; CDR3aa: CASSWGTTDTQYF; CDR3nt: TGTGCCAGCAGCTGGGGGACTACAGATACGCAGTATTTT
d_gene: TRBD1; abundance: -; v_gene: TRBV11-3; j_gene: TRBJ2-1; CDR3aa: CASSSYRGGDEQFF; CDR3nt: TGTGCCAGCAGCTCGTACAGGGGTGGGGATGAGCAGTTCTTC
d_gene: -; abundance: -; v_gene: TRBV9; j_gene: TRBJ2-7; CDR3aa: CASSVDGSVYEQYF; CDR3nt: TGTGCCAGCAGCGTAGACGGGAGTGTTTACGAGCAGTACTTC
d_gene: -; abundance: -; v_gene: TRBV2; j_gene: TRBJ1-6; CDR3aa: CARNSGGANSPLHF; CDR3nt: TGTGCCAGAAACTCAGGAGGGGCCAATTCACCCCTCCACTTT
d_gene: TRBD1; abundance: once; v_gene: TRBV4-3; j_gene: TRBJ2-4; CDR3aa: CASSQRTGGTNIQYF; CDR3nt: TGCGCCAGCAGCCAAAGGACAGGGGGAACGAACATTCAGTACTTC
d_gene: -; abundance: -; v_gene: TRBV4-3; j_gene: TRBJ2-5; CDR3aa: CASSQEVDGTQYF; CDR3nt: TGCGCCAGCAGCCAAGAGGTTGATGGGACTCAGTACTTC
d_gene: TRBD2; abundance: few; v_gene: TRBV4-3; j_gene: TRBJ2-3; CDR3aa: CASSQASSGSADTQYF; CDR3nt: TGCGCCAGCAGCCAAGCCTCTAGCGGGAGTGCAGATACGCAGTATTTT
d_gene: TRBD2; abundance: -; v_gene: TRBV9; j_gene: TRBJ2-5; CDR3aa: CASSVGPTSGSLETQYF; CDR3nt: TGTGCCAGCAGCGTAGGGCCCACTAGCGGGAGTTTGGAGACCCAGTACTTC
d_gene: TRBD2; abundance: -; v_gene: TRBV5-1; j_gene: TRBJ2-1; CDR3aa: CASSPAGLAGRNEQFF; CDR3nt: TGCGCCAGCAGCCCCGCGGGACTAGCGGGTCGTAATGAGCAGTTCTTC
d_gene: -; abundance: -; v_gene: TRBV4-3; j_gene: TRBJ1-6; CDR3aa: CASRFSGRTVSPLHF; CDR3nt: TGCGCCAGCAGGTTTTCCGGGAGGACGGTATCACCCCTCCACTTT
d_gene: -; abundance: -; v_gene: TRBV19; j_gene: TRBJ2-7; CDR3aa: CASRKLAGWYF; CDR3nt: TGTGCCAGTAGGAAATTGGCAGGGTGGTACTTC
d_gene: TRBD1; abundance: -; v_gene: TRBV6-1; j_gene: TRBJ1-2; CDR3aa: CASSPLQGAFSGYTF; CDR3nt: TGTGCCAGCAGTCCCTTACAGGGGGCCTTTTCTGGCTACACCTTC
d_gene: TRBD1; abundance: -; v_gene: TRBV25-1; j_gene: TRBJ2-2; CDR3aa: CASTRDSSNTGELFF; CDR3nt: TGTGCCAGCACCCGGGACAGCTCGAACACCGGGGAGCTGTTTTTT
d_gene: TRBD1; abundance: -; v_gene: TRBV28; j_gene: TRBJ1-1; CDR3aa: CASSSRTGKFEAFF; CDR3nt: TGTGCCAGCAGTAGCCGGACAGGGAAGTTTGAAGCTTTCTTT
d_gene: TRBD1; abundance: -; v_gene: TRBV19; j_gene: TRBJ2-5; CDR3aa: CASTDRGSIETQYF; CDR3nt: TGTGCCAGTACGGACAGGGGGTCGATCGAGACCCAGTACTTC
d_gene: TRBD1; abundance: -; v_gene: TRBV4-3; j_gene: TRBJ1-2; CDR3aa: CASSQDRTGGAYGYTF; CDR3nt: TGCGCCAGCAGCCAAGATCGGACAGGAGGCGCCTATGGCTACACCTTC
d_gene: -; abundance: -; v_gene: TRBV5-1; j_gene: TRBJ1-6; CDR3aa: CASSNRDSYNSPLHF; CDR3nt: TGCGCCAGCAGCAACAGGGACTCCTATAATTCACCCCTCCACTTT
d_gene: -; abundance: -; v_gene: TRBV6-5; j_gene: TRBJ2-3; CDR3aa: CASSRGGRGDTQYF; CDR3nt: TGTGCCAGCAGTCGCGGCGGTCGGGGAGATACGCAGTATTTT
d_gene: -; abundance: -; v_gene: TRBV19; j_gene: TRBJ1-2; CDR3aa: CASSILQGGLEAF; CDR3nt: TGTGCCAGTAGTATTTTACAGGGCGGCTTGGAGGCCTTC
d_gene: -; abundance: -; v_gene: TRBV7-6; j_gene: TRBJ1-1; CDR3aa: CASSLGAGKNTEAFF; CDR3nt: TGTGCCAGCAGCTTAGGGGCAGGGAAGAACACTGAAGCTTTCTTT
d_gene: TRBD2; abundance: -; v_gene: TRBV30; j_gene: TRBJ2-1; CDR3aa: CAWVYGTSKGNEQFF; CDR3nt: TGTGCCTGGGTTTACGGGACTAGTAAGGGCAATGAGCAGTTCTTC
d_gene: -; abundance: -; v_gene: TRBV21-1; j_gene: TRBJ1-1; CDR3aa: CASALDSEFYTEAFF; CDR3nt: TGTGCCAGCGCCCTGGACAGCGAATTCTACACTGAAGCTTTCTTT
d_gene: -; abundance: -; v_gene: TRBV15; j_gene: TRBJ2-6; CDR3aa: CATSRDSGSGANVLTF; CDR3nt: TGTGCCACCAGCAGAGATTCCGGCTCTGGGGCCAACGTCCTGACTTTC
d_gene: TRBD2; abundance: once; v_gene: TRBV5-1; j_gene: TRBJ2-7; CDR3aa: CASSNSGGAIFYEQYF; CDR3nt: TGCGCCAGCAGCAATAGCGGGGGGGCCATTTTCTACGAGCAGTACTTC
d_gene: -; abundance: -; v_gene: TRBV5-8; j_gene: TRBJ1-5; CDR3aa: CASSSSDSFNQPQHF; CDR3nt: TGTGCCAGCAGCTCTTCTGACAGCTTTAATCAGCCCCAGCATTTT
d_gene: -; abundance: once; v_gene: TRBV7-9; j_gene: TRBJ1-1; CDR3aa: CASSDRARGTEAFF; CDR3nt: TGTGCCAGCAGCGACCGGGCCCGGGGTACTGAAGCTTTCTTT
d_gene: TRBD2; abundance: -; v_gene: TRBV5-5; j_gene: TRBJ2-7; CDR3aa: CASSLDPGGGYEQYF; CDR3nt: TGTGCCAGCAGCTTGGACCCGGGAGGAGGTTACGAGCAGTACTTC
d_gene: -; abundance: -; v_gene: TRBV30; j_gene: TRBJ2-1; CDR3aa: CAWTRGRSYNEQFF; CDR3nt: TGTGCCTGGACTAGGGGTCGCTCCTACAATGAGCAGTTCTTC
d_gene: -; abundance: -; v_gene: TRBV19; j_gene: TRBJ1-1; CDR3aa: CASSGAGGLNTEAFF; CDR3nt: TGTGCCAGTAGCGGGGCGGGGGGGCTTAACACTGAAGCTTTCTTT
d_gene: TRBD1; abundance: -; v_gene: TRBV7-2; j_gene: TRBJ1-5; CDR3aa: CASSLETGGSNQPQHF; CDR3nt: TGTGCCAGCAGCTTAGAGACAGGGGGCAGCAATCAGCCCCAGCATTTT
d_gene: TRBD2; abundance: -; v_gene: TRBV6-5; j_gene: TRBJ2-7; CDR3aa: CASSSGLAGAYEQYF; CDR3nt: TGTGCCAGCAGCTCTGGACTAGCGGGGGCCTACGAGCAGTACTTC
d_gene: TRBD1; abundance: -; v_gene: TRBV4-1; j_gene: TRBJ1-5; CDR3aa: CASSRDRGSNQPQHF; CDR3nt: TGCGCCAGCAGCCGCGACAGGGGCTCGAATCAGCCCCAGCATTTT
d_gene: -; abundance: -; v_gene: TRBV2; j_gene: TRBJ2-5; CDR3aa: CASIYQETQYF; CDR3nt: TGTGCCAGCATCTACCAAGAGACCCAGTACTTC
d_gene: TRBD1; abundance: -; v_gene: TRBV12-5; j_gene: TRBJ2-1; CDR3aa: CASGLRDRGSPEQFF; CDR3nt: TGTGCTAGTGGTCTTAGGGACAGGGGTTCCCCCGAGCAGTTCTTC
d_gene: -; abundance: few; v_gene: TRBV7-2; j_gene: TRBJ2-2; CDR3aa: CASSLARENTGELFF; CDR3nt: TGTGCCAGCAGCTTAGCGCGGGAGAACACCGGGGAGCTGTTTTTT
d_gene: TRBD1; abundance: -; v_gene: TRBV5-1; j_gene: TRBJ1-4; CDR3aa: CASSLADGRGRPGEKLFF; CDR3nt: TGCGCCAGCAGCTTGGCCGATGGCAGGGGGCGCCCGGGGGAAAAACTGTTTTTT